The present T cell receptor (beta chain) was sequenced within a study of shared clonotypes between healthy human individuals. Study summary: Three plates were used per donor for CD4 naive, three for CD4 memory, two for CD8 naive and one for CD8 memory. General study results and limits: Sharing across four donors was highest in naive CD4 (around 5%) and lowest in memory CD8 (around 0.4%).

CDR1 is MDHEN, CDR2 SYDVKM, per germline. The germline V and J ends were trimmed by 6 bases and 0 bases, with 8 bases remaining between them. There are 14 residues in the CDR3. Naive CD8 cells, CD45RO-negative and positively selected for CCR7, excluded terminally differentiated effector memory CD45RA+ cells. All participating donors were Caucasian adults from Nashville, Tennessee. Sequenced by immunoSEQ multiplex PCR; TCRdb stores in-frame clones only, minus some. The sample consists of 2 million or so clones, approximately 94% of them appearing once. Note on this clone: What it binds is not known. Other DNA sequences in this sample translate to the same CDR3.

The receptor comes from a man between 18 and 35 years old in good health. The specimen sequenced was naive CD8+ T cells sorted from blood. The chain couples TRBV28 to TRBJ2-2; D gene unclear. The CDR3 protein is CASSLSPNTGELFF. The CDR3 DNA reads TGTGCCAGCAGCTTAAGCCCGAACACCGGGGAGCTGTTTTTT.